This T cell receptor (beta chain) originates from a study of T cells in tumors after PD-1 blockade. At the level of the study: No patient had prior checkpoint blockade, systemic immunosuppression, or radiotherapy within 4 weeks. Daily vismodegib 150 mg continued in a subset of anti-PD-1-treated patients. Findings and limits, study-wide: Peripheral recruitment is suggested, as some novel exhausted tumor clones were in pre-treatment blood.

As regards this clone: Its target is unknown.

Template: tumor biopsy or peripheral blood genomic DNA, roughly 550-6,500 ng per sample. Sequenced by immunoSEQ multiplex PCR; TCRdb stores in-frame clones only, minus some. The table has more than 40,000 clones, 79% seen once; the top ten hold about 9.3%. The CDR3 totals 11 residues. Trimming took 6 bases from V and 3 from J, leaving 6 bases between them. Looked up from germline, CDR1 is MNHEY and CDR2 is SVGAGI. The chain carries TRBV6-5 and TRBJ2-7; D ambiguous. The sample in question was PBMCs, obtained before anti-PD-1 therapy. This TCR was sampled from a human donor with advanced basal cell or squamous cell carcinoma (not recorded which). This CDR3 reads CASRDLYEQYF. The CDR3 DNA reads as TGTGCCAGCAGAGATCTCTACGAGCAGTACTTC.